These 26 T cell receptor beta chains originate from one sample sequenced in a study of T cells in Graves' hyperthyroidism and ophthalmopathy. Researchers amplified the TCR beta CDR3 regions from RNA transcripts. A first-round RT-PCR of the TCR CDR3 used the HTBI primer set. From the multiplex PCR reads, TCRdb called clonotypes with MiXCR, one entry per CDR3 protein. This sample has 310,000 or so distinct CDR3 sequences; over 15% occur once, and the top ten carry around 58%. Specimen: blood. Source of these receptors: an older woman with Graves' ophthalmopathy.

V usage is TRBV29-1 and J usage is TRBJ2-5, with TRBD2 identical over 7 bases. The CDR3 loop spans 14 amino acids. CDR1 and CDR2 from the germline V gene are SQVTM and ANQGSEA. The junction had 9 bases not matched to a gene; V was cut back by 3 bases and J by 5 bases. CDR3 sequence (DNA): TGCAGCGTTGAGCGGGGGACGGGATACGAGACCCAGTACTTC. It translates to CSVERGTGYETQYF.

This clonotype has more than one count but fewer than ten. The chain is built from TRBV28 and TRBJ2-7; 11 bases agree with TRBD2. Germline values: CDR1 MDHEN, CDR2 SYDVKM. The CDR3 loop spans 15 amino acids. V lost 4 bases to trimming and J lost 6 bases; unmatched junction nucleotides: 8. Here the CDR3 DNA reads TGTGCCAGCAGTTGGGCTAGCGGGAGGACCAGCGAGCAGTACTTC. Translated: CASSWASGRTSEQYF. Complete variable domain (other parts from reference TRBV28 and TRBJ2-7): DVKVTQSSRYLVKRTGEKVFLECVQDMDHENMFWYRQDPGLGLRLIYFSYDVKMKEKGDIPEGYSVSREKKERFSLILESASTNQTSMYLCASSWASGRTSEQYFGPGTRLTVT.

The table lists this clonotype with many counts. J is TRBJ2-7 and V is TRBV27; D gene unclear. The CDR3 is 13 amino acids. V lost 5 bases and J lost 7, with 15 bases in between. The germline V gene encodes CDR1 MNHEY and CDR2 SMNVEV (reference sequence). The CDR3 is CASSAWEDGEQYF. The DNA for the CDR3 is TGTGCCAGCAGTGCATGGGAAGATGGAGAGCAGTACTTC.

In its sample, this clonotype was seen many times. The J gene is TRBJ2-7, the V gene TRBV5-1, with D possibly matching TRBD1 (5 bases). The ends were cut back, 4 bases at V and 1 base at J, with 15 bases in the middle. From germline, CDR1 is SGHRS and CDR2 YFSETQ. This CDR3 region has 15 residues. The CDR3 loop is CASSRGHLASYEQYF. The CDR3, as DNA: TGCGCCAGCAGCCGCGGACACCTTGCATCCTACGAGCAGTACTTC.

This clonotype was detected ten times or more. The gene calls are TRBV4-2 and TRBJ2-3; D gene ambiguous. CDR1 and CDR2 (germline): LGHNA, YNFKEQ. This CDR3 is built from 13 residues. With 1 base removed from V and 2 bases from J, the gap between germline ends came to 4 bases. CDR3: CASSQGNTDTQYF. CDR3 bases: TGTGCCAGCAGCCAAGGGAACACAGATACGCAGTATTTT.

In its sample, this clonotype was seen many times. The chain combines TRBV28 with TRBJ1-2; possible D gene TRBD1, 6 bases. The CDR3 is made up of 17 amino acids. Germline V gives CDR1 MDHEN, CDR2 SYDVKM. V was clipped by 3 bases and J by 2 bases, with 19 bases between them. The CDR3 here is CASSFGRLTGRNYGYTF. CDR3 coding DNA: TGTGCCAGCAGTTTTGGGCGCCTGACAGGCCGAAACTATGGCTACACCTTC.

This clonotype was seen at least ten times. J is TRBJ1-4 and V is TRBV28; D gene uncertain. This CDR3 comprises 14 residues. From germline, CDR1 is MDHEN and CDR2 SYDVKM. Trimming removed 2 bases at V and 4 bases at J, with 8 bases between. CDR3 nucleotides: TGTGCCAGCAGTTTAGAGTTCCATAATGAAAAACTGTTTTTT. It translates to CASSLEFHNEKLFF.

This clonotype showed up many times. The gene calls are TRBV28 and TRBJ2-7; D unclear. In germline, CDR1 is MDHEN, CDR2 SYDVKM. Trimming pared 1 base from V and 2 bases from J, leaving 6 bases between. This CDR3 is 13 amino acids long. The DNA of the CDR3 is TGTGCCAGCAGTTTATCGGCAGCCTACGAGCAGTACTTC. It is translated as CASSLSAAYEQYF.

This clonotype was counted many times. The J gene is TRBJ2-1, the V gene TRBV7-2, with no clear D. V was clipped by 5 bases and J by 5 bases, with 10 bases between them. This CDR3 is 13 amino acids long. Germline-derived CDR1 and CDR2 are SGHTA and FQGNSA. CDR3 DNA: TGTGCCAGCAGCATACAGTTCCACAATGAGCAGTTCTTC. Amino acid sequence: CASSIQFHNEQFF.

A word on this clonotype: A much larger clone sits a single nucleotide away, making a read error possible. The rearrangement joins TRBV27 to TRBJ2-7; D might be TRBD2 (5 bases). CDR3 size: 14 residues. Germline V gene data show CDR1 as MNHEY and CDR2 as SMNVEV (reference sequence). CDR3 coding DNA: TGTGCCAGCAGTTTATTACGGGGAAGCTACGGGCAGTACTTC. This translates into CASSLLRGSYGQYF.

Many counts were recorded for this clonotype. The chain links TRBV5-1 to TRBJ1-1; D uncertain. Trimming removed 4 bases from V and 1 base from J, with 5 bases in between. Germline CDR1 SGHRS, CDR2 YFSETQ. This CDR3 has 12 residues. CDR3 bases: TGCGCCAGCAGCGAGAAGAACACTGAAGCTTTCTTT. This encodes CASSEKNTEAFF. Drawing the rest from reference TRBV5-1 and TRBJ1-1, the complete variable domain is KAGVTQTPRYLIKTRGQQVTLSCSPISGHRSVSWYQQTPGQGLQFLFEYFSETQRNKGNFPGRFSGRQFSNSRSEMNVSTLELGDSALYLCASSEKNTEAFFGQGTRLTVV.

The V call is TRBV4-1, the J call TRBJ2-1; D ambiguous. This CDR3 is built from 17 residues. The V end was cut by 1 base, the J end by 0 bases, with 13 bases between. Germline V gene sequence: CDR1 MGHRA, CDR2 YSYEKL. The CDR3 DNA reads TGCGCCAGCAGCCAAGGTCTAGTGATAAGCTCCTACAATGAGCAGTTCTTC. Residues: CASSQGLVISSYNEQFF.

The chain is built from TRBV9 and TRBJ1-2, with D tentatively TRBD1 (6 bases). The CDR3 totals 14 residues. Trimming took off 2 bases at V and 0 bases at J, with 8 bases between the two ends. Germline V gives CDR1 SGDLS, CDR2 YYNGEE. In DNA, the CDR3 is TGTGCCAGCAGCGTTACAGGGACTAACTATGGCTACACCTTC. Its protein is CASSVTGTNYGYTF.

This clonotype was picked up many times. This chain links TRBV7-2 with TRBJ1-6; perhaps TRBD1 as D (5 bases). Trimming pared 2 bases from V and 8 bases from J, leaving 13 bases between. The CDR3 contains 15 residues. CDR1 and CDR2 (germline): SGHTA, FQGNSA. Here the CDR3 reads CASSLFEGTYSPLHF. The CDR3 nucleotides are TGTGCCAGCAGCTTATTTGAGGGGACTTATTCACCCCTCCACTTT.

As for this clonotype: This may stem from a read error, because a much larger clone lies one nucleotide away. V and J are TRBV7-9 and TRBJ2-7; D remains unclear. CDR3 length: 13 residues. Germline CDR1 reads SEHNR; CDR2 reads FQNEAQ (reference sequence). In nucleotides, the CDR3 is TGTGCCAGCAGCTTAGACCCCCCCTACGAGCTGTACTTC. This codes for CASSLDPPYELYF. The entire variable domain, with the rest obtained from reference TRBV7-9 and TRBJ2-7, is as follows: DTGVSQNPRHKITKRGQNVTFRCDPISEHNRLYWYRQTLGQGPEFLTYFQNEAQLEKSRLLSDRFSAERPKGSFSTLEIQRTEQGDSAMYLCASSLDPPYELYFGPGTRLTVT.

This clonotype was counted many times. The chain is built from TRBV11-2 and TRBJ2-7; TRBD1 or TRBD2 may be the D gene (5 bases each). CDR1 and CDR2 from the germline V gene are SGHAT and FQNNGV. CDR3 length: 12 amino acids. Trimming shortened V by 4 bases and J by 7 bases, and 11 bases separated the two germline ends. CDR3 DNA: TGTGCCAGCAGCTGGGACCTTGGGGAGCAGTACTTC. It is translated as CASSWDLGEQYF.

This clonotype was observed at least ten times. This chain links TRBV28 with TRBJ2-7, with 9 nucleotides matching TRBD2. Germline CDR1 is MDHEN and CDR2 is SYDVKM. V dropped 1 base and J dropped 4; count of bases not matched to a gene: 5. The CDR3 is 15 amino acids. The CDR3 nucleotides read TGTGCCAGCAGTTTATTGAGCGGGAGGATTTACGAGCAGTACTTC. Translating it yields CASSLLSGRIYEQYF.

Ten or more counts support this clonotype. CDR3 loop: CASGLAGGYNEQFF. CDR3 DNA: TGTGCCTCCGGGCTAGCGGGAGGGTACAATGAGCAGTTCTTC. The chain carries TRBV7-9 and TRBJ2-1; 12 bases are shared with TRBD2. Unmatched junction bases numbered 6, after V lost 11 bases and J lost 4 bases. This CDR3 comprises 14 residues. Per the germline V gene, CDR1 is SEHNR and CDR2 is FQNEAQ (reference sequence). Complete variable domain (other parts from reference TRBV7-9 and TRBJ2-1): DTGVSQNPRHKITKRGQNVTFRCDPISEHNRLYWYRQTLGQGPEFLTYFQNEAQLEKSRLLSDRFSAERPKGSFSTLEIQRTEQGDSAMYLCASGLAGGYNEQFFGPGTRLTVL.

Ten or more counts support this clonotype. The chain joins TRBV20-1 to TRBJ2-5; 8 bases fit TRBD2. V trimming: 0 bases; J trimming: 3 bases; junction bases outside the gene matches: 9. Germline-derived CDR1 and CDR2 are DFQATT and SNEGSKA (reference sequence). This CDR3 spans 16 amino acids. This CDR3 reads CSARDFKRGSEETQYF. As DNA, the CDR3 is TGCAGTGCTAGAGATTTTAAGCGGGGGTCCGAAGAGACCCAGTACTTC.

There are many counts of this clonotype. The chain couples TRBV2 to TRBJ1-3; 9 bases map to TRBD1. Per germline, CDR1 SNHLY and CDR2 FYNNEI. Trimming cost V 7 bases and J 4 bases; bases outside gene matches: 11. The CDR3 is 16 residues long. This CDR3 is CASTPLGTGTGNTIYF. CDR3 DNA sequence: TGTGCCAGCACCCCTCTAGGGACAGGGACGGGAAACACCATATATTTT.

The rearrangement joins TRBV15 to TRBJ2-7; a weak D match, TRBD1 (6 bases). In germline, CDR1 is LNHNV, CDR2 YYDKDF (reference sequence). Trimming removed 3 bases at V and 2 bases at J, with 11 bases between. The CDR3 totals 14 residues. CDR3 coding DNA: TGTGCCACCAGCAGGATGGACAGTCCCTACGAGCAGTACTTC. Translating gives CATSRMDSPYEQYF.

In this sample, this clonotype turned up many times. The rearrangement links TRBV20-1 to TRBJ1-1; maybe TRBD1 (5 bases). The V end lost 1 base, the J end lost 1 base, and 10 bases lay between the germline ends. The CDR3 length is 14 residues. CDR1 is DFQATT and CDR2 is SNEGSKA in the germline V gene (reference sequence). The CDR3: CSARVGATNTEAFF. The CDR3 DNA follows: TGCAGTGCTAGAGTTGGGGCGACGAACACTGAAGCTTTCTTT.

This clonotype has at least ten counts. The chain uses TRBV11-1 and TRBJ2-2; no clear D. The CDR3 runs to 15 residues. With 0 bases removed from V and 5 bases from J, the gap between germline ends came to 10 bases. The V gene's germline CDR1 is SGHAT and CDR2 FQDESV (reference sequence). The CDR3 region is CASSLAHGRTGELFF. CDR3 coding DNA: TGTGCCAGCAGCTTAGCGCATGGGCGAACCGGGGAGCTGTTTTTT.

This sequence joins TRBV7-3 and TRBJ1-1; possible D gene TRBD1, 6 bases. Germline V gene data show CDR1 as SGHTA and CDR2 as FQGTGA. Trimming removed 2 bases at V and 1 base at J, with 11 bases between. The CDR3 has 15 residues. CDR3 nucleotides: TGTGCCAGCAGCTTATCGGGAGGGGGGAACACTGAAGCTTTCTTT. Protein product: CASSLSGGGNTEAFF.

The chain uses TRBV19 and TRBJ1-5; 9 bases map to TRBD1. Germline assignment: CDR1 LNHDA and CDR2 SQIVND (reference sequence). The trim removed 5 bases at V and 4 bases at J, leaving 6 bases unmatched. The CDR3 runs 15 residues. DNA for the CDR3: TGTGCCAGTAGTCTGCAGACAGGGGGGAATCAGCCCCAGCATTTT. It specifies CASSLQTGGNQPQHF.

This clonotype was seen many times. The chain combines TRBV7-2 with TRBJ2-5, with TRBD1 matching 7 bases. From germline, CDR1 is SGHTA and CDR2 FQGNSA. The CDR3 length is 15 residues. V was clipped by 4 bases and J by 5 bases; unmatched bases: 10. The DNA of the CDR3 is TGTGCCAGCAGCTCCGTACCGACAGGGCTGGAGACCCAGTACTTC. Its translation is CASSSVPTGLETQYF.